Many counts were recorded for the clone carrying this T cell receptor beta chain. The antigen is not known. This sample stems from a study of T-cell memory formation after mild COVID-19. Across the whole study: The TCR clusters were mostly specific to one donor.

The 5'RACE method, run with constant-segment primers, produced TCR alpha and TCR beta cDNA libraries (carrying sample barcodes and UMIs). MiXCR was run by TCRdb on the 5' RACE reads, yielding one entry per CDR3 protein. This table holds around 180,000 distinct CDR3 sequences, around 18% found once. Study conclusions and caveats: Within pre-infection memory, some responding clones were found, suggesting cross-reactive memory joined. The study found balanced CD4/CD8 in clones contracting day 15 to 85 and a CD4+ lean in later expanders.

This receptor was obtained from a man between 18 and 35 years old who had mild COVID-19 (a few samples of this study predate the infection). Cell type and time point are not known. The specimen was PBMCs or a T cell subset sorted from them (not recorded which).

The CDR3 region has the DNA TGTGCCAGCAGCTTGGATGAGCAAGAGACCCAGTACTTC. It yields the protein CASSLDEQETQYF. The V call is TRBV5-6, the J call TRBJ2-5; D is unclear. Trimming took off 0 bases at V and 2 bases at J, with 5 bases between the two ends. CDR1 and CDR2 from the germline V gene are SGHDT and YYEEEE. There are 13 residues in the CDR3. Variable domain in full (rest from reference TRBV5-6 and TRBJ2-5): DAGVTQSPTHLIKTRGQQVTLRCSPKSGHDTVSWYQQALGQGPQFIFQYYEEEERQRGNFPDRFSGHQFPNYSSELNVNALLLGDSALYLCASSLDEQETQYFGPGTRLLVL.